Shown below are 18 T cell receptor beta chains from a single sample sequenced in a study of T cells expressing NK-cell markers. TCRdb reprocessed the 5' RACE reads, with one entry per CDR3 protein and no DNA. Its table records about 160,000 distinct CDR3 sequences. The source material was blood T cells: a sorted CD56 or NKG2C T cell subset, CD4+ or CD8+ T cells, or bulk PBMC T cells (not recorded which). Receptors originate from a woman aged 18 to 75 in good health.

This chain links TRBV20-1 with TRBJ2-7; with no DNA, the TCRdb D assignment of TRBD2 cannot be verified. Germline CDR1 and CDR2: DFQATT and SNEGSKA (reference sequence). The CDR3 runs 13 residues. This CDR3 is CSASGGAFYEQYF.

The chain links TRBV3-1 to TRBJ2-1; TCRdb outputs TRBD2, but without DNA this stays unchecked. Germline V gene lookup returns CDR1 LGHDT and CDR2 YNNKEL (reference sequence). This CDR3 is 15 amino acids long. This CDR3 is CASRPLSGTYNEQFF.

The V call is TRBV20-1, the J call TRBJ1-5; TCRdb's D call of TRBD1 is untestable without DNA. Germline V gene sequence: CDR1 DFQATT, CDR2 SNEGSKA (reference sequence). The CDR3 has 16 residues. The CDR3 loop reads CSARDDGQGYNQPQHF.

The V gene is TRBV7-8, the J gene TRBJ2-3; TCRdb's assignment of TRBD1 cannot be checked, as there is no DNA. The germline V gene encodes CDR1 SGHVS and CDR2 FQNEAQ. CDR3 size: 16 residues. The CDR3 reads CASSLTRDTRTDTQYF.

This chain connects TRBV29-1 to TRBJ2-3; TCRdb selects TRBD1, and the lack of DNA leaves this call unchecked. The CDR3 spans 11 residues. CDR1 SQVTM and CDR2 ANQGSEA come from the germline V gene. The CDR3 loop is CSPSWGDTQYF.

The chain employs TRBV19 and TRBJ2-1; TCRdb reports TRBD2, a call that lacks DNA to check it against. Germline V gene sequence: CDR1 LNHDA, CDR2 SQIVND (reference sequence). The CDR3 length is 13 residues. CDR3 sequence reads: CASSKGSYNEQFF.

V and J are TRBV7-9 and TRBJ2-1. The length of the CDR3 is 15 residues. Looked up from germline, CDR1 is SEHNR and CDR2 is FQNEAQ (reference sequence). The CDR3 spells CASSLDGISYNEQFF.

This sequence joins TRBV5-4 and TRBJ2-1; TCRdb's D call, TRBD1, is unchecked because there is no DNA. The CDR3 has 13 residues. In germline, CDR1 is SGHNT, CDR2 YYREEE (reference sequence). This CDR3 is CASSRGDLAEQFF. Full variable domain (missing parts from reference TRBV5-4 and TRBJ2-1): ETGVTQSPTHLIKTRGQQVTLRCSSQSGHNTVSWYQQALGQGPQFIFQYYREEENGRGNFPPRFSGLQFPNYSSELNVNALELDDSALYLCASSRGDLAEQFFGPGTRLTVL.

The chain has TRBV7-8 and TRBJ1-3. The length of the CDR3 is 18 residues. Germline V gene sequence: CDR1 SGHVS, CDR2 FQNEAQ. CDR3 sequence: CASSQVAWTGASGNTIYF.

The gene calls are TRBV20-1 and TRBJ2-3. Germline CDR1 reads DFQATT; CDR2 reads SNEGSKA (reference sequence). The CDR3 totals 14 residues. This chain's CDR3 is CSADTGITRDTQYF.

The rearrangement uses TRBV20-1 and TRBJ2-7; TCRdb lists TRBD1, though no DNA is available to test this call. The germline V gene has CDR1 DFQATT and CDR2 SNEGSKA (reference sequence). CDR3 length: 13 amino acids. The CDR3 spells CSARVYRGNEQYF.

The V and J genes are TRBV7-3 and TRBJ2-1; TCRdb's D gene call, TRBD2, goes unchecked for lack of DNA. The germline gives CDR1 SGHTA, CDR2 FQGTGA. The CDR3 has 16 amino acids. The CDR3 protein is CASSLTGTRESGEQFF.

J is TRBJ2-1 and V is TRBV28. This CDR3 is built from 13 residues. In germline, CDR1 is MDHEN, CDR2 SYDVKM. CDR3 sequence: CASSGLLKEEQFF. Full variable domain (missing parts from reference TRBV28 and TRBJ2-1): DVKVTQSSRYLVKRTGEKVFLECVQDMDHENMFWYRQDPGLGLRLIYFSYDVKMKEKGDIPEGYSVSREKKERFSLILESASTNQTSMYLCASSGLLKEEQFFGPGTRLTVL.

The chain joins TRBV20-1 to TRBJ2-7; TCRdb returns TRBD2, unconfirmable since there is no DNA. The CDR3 has 15 amino acids. Germline CDR1 is DFQATT and CDR2 is SNEGSKA (reference sequence). The CDR3 sequence is CSARDPASGAYEQYF.

The chain combines TRBV5-6 with TRBJ2-2; TCRdb's assignment of TRBD1 cannot be checked, as there is no DNA. The CDR3 spans 15 residues. The germline gives CDR1 SGHDT, CDR2 YYEEEE. This CDR3 reads CASSTPTGNTGELFF.

The rearrangement uses TRBV4-1 and TRBJ1-2. The CDR3 is 14 residues long. Germline V gene data show CDR1 as MGHRA and CDR2 as YSYEKL. CDR3 in amino acids: CASSQEGRRGGYTF.

This chain connects TRBV19 to TRBJ1-4. The CDR3 totals 14 residues. Germline V gene lookup returns CDR1 LNHDA and CDR2 SQIVND (reference sequence). The CDR3 loop reads CASSIGGTNEKLFF.

V is TRBV28 and J is TRBJ1-1. The CDR3 consists of 12 residues. CDR1 is MDHEN, CDR2 SYDVKM, per germline. The CDR3 sequence: CASSLQNTEAFF.